This T cell receptor beta chain derives from a study of cytomegalovirus exposure and HLA in healthy donors. The study's findings and limits: A later analysis associated some 16,000 TCR beta sequences with HLA alleles at a 0.05 false discovery rate. Three chains linked to CMV were shown in vitro to be specific for CMV antigens.

Trimming removed 3 bases at V and 7 bases at J, with 10 bases between. The CDR3 totals 12 residues. CDR1 is PRHDT, CDR2 FYEKMQ, per germline (reference sequence). The PCR contained 60 Vbeta and 13 Jbeta primers. Only in-frame clones appear in the TCRdb table, and some are missing; sequencing was by immunoSEQ multiplex PCR. In the table there are roughly 51,000 clones, about four fifths of which are singletons. Concerning this clone: Its antigen is unidentified.

What was sequenced was PBMCs. The J gene is TRBJ2-7, the V gene TRBV13; maybe TRBD1 (6 bases). This TCR was sampled from a boy younger than 18 in good health and CMV-seropositive. This CDR3 reads CASSLVRGEQYF. As DNA, the CDR3 is TGTGCCAGCAGCTTGGTAAGGGGGGAGCAGTACTTC.